This T cell receptor beta chain came from a study of blood T cell repertoires in COVID-19. Across the study: Italy, Spain and the United States were the sources of the convalescent and acute COVID-19 samples. PBMCs, B-cell-depleted T cells, or T cells were the source of the cDNA or gDNA that made up the material.

Enrolment of Seattle patients took place during active infection, and they were followed longitudinally. This CDR3 has 16 amino acids. Trimming at V came to 3 bases and at J to 8 bases, leaving 15 bases not matched to a gene. The germline gives CDR1 LGHDT, CDR2 YNNKEL (reference sequence). Per the original methods: Using reference gene primer amplification, nucleated cell counts were estimated. Produced via immunoSEQ multiplex PCR; TCRdb's table is partial and in-frame only. V, J and clone size derive from that table, while D and trimming were established from the DNA sequence. The sample shows 210,000 or so clones, 85% of them seen only once.

V is TRBV3-1 (or the pseudogene TRBV3-2) and J is TRBJ2-7; 8 bases fit TRBD2. The origin of this receptor is a man aged 50 to 59 with COVID-19, enrolled during active disease. Source material: peripheral blood. CDR3: CASSQIAGTPLVKQYF. The CDR3 DNA reads as TGTGCCAGCAGCCAGATAGCGGGGACTCCTTTGGTCAAGCAGTACTTC.